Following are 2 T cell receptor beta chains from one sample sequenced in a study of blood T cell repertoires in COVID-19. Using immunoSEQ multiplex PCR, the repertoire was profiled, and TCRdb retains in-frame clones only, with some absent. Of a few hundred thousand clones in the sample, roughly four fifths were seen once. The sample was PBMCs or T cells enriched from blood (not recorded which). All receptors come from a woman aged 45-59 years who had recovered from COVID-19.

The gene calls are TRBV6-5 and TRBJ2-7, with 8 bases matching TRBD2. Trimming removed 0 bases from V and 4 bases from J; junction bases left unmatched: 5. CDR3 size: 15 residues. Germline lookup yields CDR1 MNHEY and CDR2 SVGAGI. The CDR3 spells CASSYSAGAGYEQYF. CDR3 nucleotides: TGTGCCAGCAGTTACTCAGCGGGGGCTGGTTACGAGCAGTACTTC.

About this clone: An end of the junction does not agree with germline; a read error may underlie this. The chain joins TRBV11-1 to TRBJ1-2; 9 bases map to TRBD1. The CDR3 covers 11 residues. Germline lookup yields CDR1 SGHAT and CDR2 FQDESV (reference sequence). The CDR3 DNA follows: TGTGCCAGCAGCGGCCCGGGACAGGGAATTTTC. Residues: CASSGPGQGIF.